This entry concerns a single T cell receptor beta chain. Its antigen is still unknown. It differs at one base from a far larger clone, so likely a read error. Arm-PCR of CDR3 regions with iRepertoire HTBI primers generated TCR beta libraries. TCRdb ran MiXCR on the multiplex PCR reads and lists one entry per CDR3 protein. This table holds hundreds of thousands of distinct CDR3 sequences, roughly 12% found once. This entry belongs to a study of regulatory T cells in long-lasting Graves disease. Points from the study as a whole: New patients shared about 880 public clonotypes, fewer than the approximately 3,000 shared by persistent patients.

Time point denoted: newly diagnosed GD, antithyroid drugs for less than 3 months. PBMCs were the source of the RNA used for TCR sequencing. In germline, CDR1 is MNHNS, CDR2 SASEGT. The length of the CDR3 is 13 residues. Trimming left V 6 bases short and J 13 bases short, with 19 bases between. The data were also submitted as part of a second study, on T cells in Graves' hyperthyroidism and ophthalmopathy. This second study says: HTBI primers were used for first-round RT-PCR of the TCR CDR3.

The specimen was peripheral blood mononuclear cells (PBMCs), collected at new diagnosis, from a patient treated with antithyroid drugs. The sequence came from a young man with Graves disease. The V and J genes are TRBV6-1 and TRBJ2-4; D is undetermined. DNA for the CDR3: TGTGCCAGCAGACGGCCCCAGCCCAATGAGCAGTACTTC. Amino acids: CASRRPQPNEQYF.